These 6 T cell receptor beta chains were sequenced from one sample in a study of T cell changes during pregnancy in multiple sclerosis. Only in-frame clones appear in the TCRdb table, and some are missing; sequencing was by immunoSEQ multiplex PCR. The table shows tens of thousands of clones, with 85% occurring only once. This material consisted of CD8+ T cells from peripheral blood mononuclear cells, taken in the first trimester of pregnancy. The receptors come from a female donor in good health, enrolled as a control in a pregnancy study.

The chain carries TRBV2 and TRBJ2-3, with 8 positions matching TRBD1. V lost 8 bases and J lost 6; bases outside the gene matches: 7. The CDR3 is 13 amino acids. Germline V CDR1 and CDR2: SNHLY, FYNNEI. CDR3 bases: TGTGCCAGCTGGGGCAGGGGGCAGGATACGCAGTATTTT. It codes for CASWGRGQDTQYF.

The chain joins TRBV28 to TRBJ2-7, with D possibly TRBD2 on 5 matching bases. CDR3 length equals 14 residues. Germline V lookup: CDR1 MDHEN, CDR2 SYDVKM. Trimming left V 6 bases short and J 1 base short, with 13 bases between. This CDR3 reads CASSSGFASYEQYF. DNA of the CDR3: TGTGCCAGCAGCTCGGGGTTCGCATCCTACGAGCAGTACTTC.

The V call is TRBV11-2, the J call TRBJ2-7; 7 bases match TRBD1. Germline-derived CDR1 and CDR2 are SGHAT and FQNNGV. This CDR3 is built from 16 residues. The ends lost 1 base at V and 2 bases at J; junction bases unmatched: 8. This CDR3 reads CASSLALNRGPYEQYF. CDR3 nucleotides: TGTGCCAGCAGCTTAGCTTTAAACAGGGGACCCTACGAGCAGTACTTC.

The chain combines TRBV9 with TRBJ1-3; D may be TRBD1 (6 bases). Germline V gene lookup returns CDR1 SGDLS and CDR2 YYNGEE. The CDR3 has 16 amino acids. Trimming took 3 bases from V and 2 from J, leaving 15 bases between them. As DNA, the CDR3 is TGTGCCAGCAGCGCCTCCGGGACAAAAGCTGGAAACACCATATATTTT. Its translation: CASSASGTKAGNTIYF. The variable domain in full, with the rest retrieved from reference TRBV9 and TRBJ1-3, is DSGVTQTPKHLITATGQRVTLRCSPRSGDLSVYWYQQSLDQGLQFLIQYYNGEERAKGNILERFSAQQFPDLHSELNLSSLELGDSALYFCASSASGTKAGNTIYFGEGSWLTVV.

The genes are TRBV28 and TRBJ2-6; the match to TRBD1 covers 7 bases. CDR1 and CDR2 from the germline V gene are MDHEN and SYDVKM. Trimming removed 4 bases from V and 2 bases from J; junction bases left unmatched: 11. The CDR3 is 18 amino acids. The CDR3 bases are TGTGCCAGCAGTTCCTTTCTCGACAGGGTGCCTGGGGCCAACGTCCTGACTTTC. This gives the protein CASSSFLDRVPGANVLTF.

This clone was found once. The V call is TRBV6-5, the J call TRBJ2-3; TRBD2 matches at 9 bases. V was pared by 6 bases and J by 3 bases, with 7 bases of the junction left unmatched. CDR3 length equals 15 residues. Germline loops: CDR1 MNHEY, CDR2 SVGAGI. The CDR3 loop is CASSIGGGETDTQYF. DNA of the CDR3: TGTGCCAGCAGCATCGGCGGGGGGGAAACAGATACGCAGTATTTT.